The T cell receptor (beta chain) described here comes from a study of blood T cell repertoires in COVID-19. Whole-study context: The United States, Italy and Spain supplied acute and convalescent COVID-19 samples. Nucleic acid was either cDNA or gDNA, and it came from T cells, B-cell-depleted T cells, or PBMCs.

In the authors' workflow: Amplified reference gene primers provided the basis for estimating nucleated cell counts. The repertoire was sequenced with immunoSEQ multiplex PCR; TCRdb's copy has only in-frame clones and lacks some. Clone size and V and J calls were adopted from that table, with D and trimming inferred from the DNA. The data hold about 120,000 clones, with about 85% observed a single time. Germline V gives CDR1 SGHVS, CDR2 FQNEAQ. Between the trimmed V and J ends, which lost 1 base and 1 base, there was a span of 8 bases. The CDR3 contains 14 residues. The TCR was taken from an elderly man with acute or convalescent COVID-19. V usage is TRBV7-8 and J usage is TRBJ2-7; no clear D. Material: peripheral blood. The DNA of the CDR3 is TGTGCCAGCAGCTTAGGTAGGAGATCCTACGAGCAGTACTTC. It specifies CASSLGRRSYEQYF.